Listed here is a single T cell receptor (beta chain). In the original processing: Estimation of nucleated cell counts relied on the amplification of reference gene primers. Profiling relied on immunoSEQ multiplex PCR, and the TCRdb table lists in-frame clones only, not all of them. V, J and clone size are taken as reported in that table, and D and trimming were inferred from the DNA itself. The profile shows roughly 43,000 clones, 88% of them singletons. This specimen belongs to a study of blood T cell repertoires in COVID-19. Study at large: Specimens from acute and convalescent COVID-19 originated in the United States, Italy and Spain. Sources were T cells, B-cell-depleted T cells, or PBMCs; the material itself was cDNA or gDNA.

The length of the CDR3 is 13 residues. Trimming removed 8 bases at V and 3 bases at J, with 14 bases between. The sequencing input was peripheral blood. This chain joins TRBV12-3 or TRBV12-4 and TRBJ2-7; a weak D match, TRBD2 (6 bases). This receptor was obtained from a human donor in a cohort sampled during active COVID-19. CDR3 protein: CASSLGRDYEQYF. CDR3 nucleotide sequence: TGTGCCAGCTCTTTGGGGCGGGACTACGAGCAGTACTTC.